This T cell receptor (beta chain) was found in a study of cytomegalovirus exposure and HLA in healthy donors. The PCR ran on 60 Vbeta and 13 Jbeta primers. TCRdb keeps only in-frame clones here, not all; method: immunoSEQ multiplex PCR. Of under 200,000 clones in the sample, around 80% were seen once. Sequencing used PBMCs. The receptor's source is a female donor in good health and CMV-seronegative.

CDR3 coding DNA: TGTGCCAGCAGCCCCGGACAGGGGATAAGAAACACTGAAGCTTTCTTT. As protein: CASSPGQGIRNTEAFF. V and J are TRBV5-6 and TRBJ1-1; 9 bases line up with TRBD1. CDR1 is SGHDT and CDR2 is YYEEEE in the germline V gene. Trimming took 4 bases from V and 2 from J; bases not matched to a gene: 9. CDR3 length: 16 amino acids.